The present TCR beta chain was sequenced within a study of blood T cells in healthy people across ages. Study conclusions and caveats: With donor CMV status unknown, expanded clonotype changes were possibly confounded. Whereas aged donors had fewer naive CD4+ cells, long-lived donors had more of them and higher diversity.

The study drew donors from healthy Caucasian individuals in Russia aged about 6 to 90. About this clonotype itself: The antigen is undetermined.

Sample-barcoded 5' priming and a J-beta primer mix drove a second PCR of roughly 6 to 12 cycles. Every single cDNA molecule received a tag from a template-switch adaptor with 12 random nucleotides. TCRdb analysed the 5' RACE reads with MiXCR anew, one entry per CDR3 protein. The sample consists of 1.5 million to 2 million distinct CDR3 sequences, less than 50% of them appearing once. Germline CDR1 and CDR2: SGHTA and FQGNSA. V was clipped by 1 base and J by 3 bases, with 13 bases between them. The CDR3 totals 16 residues. The chain employs TRBV7-2 and TRBJ2-1; tentatively, D is TRBD2 (5 bases). The sequence came from a woman aged 40-49 years in good health. Sequencing was performed on blood. Here the CDR3 reads CASSLVAGINYNEQFF. The CDR3 DNA follows: TGTGCCAGCAGCTTAGTGGCCGGGATAAACTACAATGAGCAGTTCTTC.